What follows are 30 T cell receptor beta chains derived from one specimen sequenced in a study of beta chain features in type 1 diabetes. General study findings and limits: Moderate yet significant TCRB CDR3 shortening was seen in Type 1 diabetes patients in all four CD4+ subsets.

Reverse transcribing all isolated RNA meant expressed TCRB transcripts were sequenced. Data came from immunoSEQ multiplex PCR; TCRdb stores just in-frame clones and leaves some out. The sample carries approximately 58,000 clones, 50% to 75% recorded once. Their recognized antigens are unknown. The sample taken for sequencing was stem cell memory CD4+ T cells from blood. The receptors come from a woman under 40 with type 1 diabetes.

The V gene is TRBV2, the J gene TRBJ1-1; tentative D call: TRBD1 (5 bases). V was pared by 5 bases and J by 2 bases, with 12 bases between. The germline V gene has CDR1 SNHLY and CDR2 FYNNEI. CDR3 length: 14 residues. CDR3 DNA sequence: TGTGCCAGCAGTCCACTCGACAGAAACACTGAAGCTTTCTTT. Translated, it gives CASSPLDRNTEAFF.

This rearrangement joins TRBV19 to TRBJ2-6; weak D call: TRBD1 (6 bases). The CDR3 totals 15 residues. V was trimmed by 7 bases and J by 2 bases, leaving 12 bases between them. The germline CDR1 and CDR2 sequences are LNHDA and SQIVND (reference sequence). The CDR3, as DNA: TGTGCCAGTAAAACAGGGAAGGCTGGGGCCAACGTCCTGACTTTC. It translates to CASKTGKAGANVLTF.

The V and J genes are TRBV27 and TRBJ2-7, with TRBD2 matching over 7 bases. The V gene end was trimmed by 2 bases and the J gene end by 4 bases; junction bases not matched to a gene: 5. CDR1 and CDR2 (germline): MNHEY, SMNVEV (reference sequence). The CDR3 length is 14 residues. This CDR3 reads CASSLKRGRYEQYF. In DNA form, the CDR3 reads TGTGCCAGCAGTTTAAAGCGCGGGAGATACGAGCAGTACTTC.

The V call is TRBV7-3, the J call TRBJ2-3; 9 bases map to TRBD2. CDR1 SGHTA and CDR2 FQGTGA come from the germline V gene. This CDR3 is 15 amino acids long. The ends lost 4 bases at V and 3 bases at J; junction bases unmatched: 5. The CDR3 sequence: CASSSAGGGTDTQYF. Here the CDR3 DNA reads TGTGCCAGCAGCTCGGCGGGAGGGGGGACAGATACGCAGTATTTT. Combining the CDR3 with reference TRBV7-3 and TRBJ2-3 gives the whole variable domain GAGVSQTPSNKVTEKGKYVELRCDPISGHTALYWYRQSLGQGPEFLIYFQGTGAADDSGLPNDRFFAVRPEGSVSTLKIQRTERGDSAVYLCASSSAGGGTDTQYFGPGTRLTVL.

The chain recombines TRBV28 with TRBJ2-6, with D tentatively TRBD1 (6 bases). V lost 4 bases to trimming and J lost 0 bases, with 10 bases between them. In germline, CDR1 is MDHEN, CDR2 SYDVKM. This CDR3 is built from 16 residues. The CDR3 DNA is TGTGCCAGCAGTTCGACAGGCTCCTCTGGGGCCAACGTCCTGACTTTC. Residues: CASSSTGSSGANVLTF. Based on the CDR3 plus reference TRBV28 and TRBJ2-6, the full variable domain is DVKVTQSSRYLVKRTGEKVFLECVQDMDHENMFWYRQDPGLGLRLIYFSYDVKMKEKGDIPEGYSVSREKKERFSLILESASTNQTSMYLCASSSTGSSGANVLTFGAGSRLTVL.

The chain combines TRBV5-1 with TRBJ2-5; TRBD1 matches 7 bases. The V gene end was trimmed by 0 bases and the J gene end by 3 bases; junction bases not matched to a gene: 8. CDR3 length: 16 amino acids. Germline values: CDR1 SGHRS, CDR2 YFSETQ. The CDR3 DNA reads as TGCGCCAGCAGCTTGGGCGCCGGGACAGTGAAAGAGACCCAGTACTTC. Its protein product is CASSLGAGTVKETQYF.

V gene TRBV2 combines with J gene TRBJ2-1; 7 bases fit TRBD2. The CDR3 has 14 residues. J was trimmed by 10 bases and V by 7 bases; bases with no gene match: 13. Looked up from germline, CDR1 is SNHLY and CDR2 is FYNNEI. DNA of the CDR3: TGTGCCAGCACAGTGGTTATGGGACTACGCGAGCAGTTCTTC. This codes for CASTVVMGLREQFF.

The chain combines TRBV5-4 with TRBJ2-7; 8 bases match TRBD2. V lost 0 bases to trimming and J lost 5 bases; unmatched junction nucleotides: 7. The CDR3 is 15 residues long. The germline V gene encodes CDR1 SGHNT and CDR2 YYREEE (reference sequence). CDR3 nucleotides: TGTGCCAGCAGCTTGGCCGCGGGAGGAACCCACGAGCAGTACTTC. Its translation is CASSLAAGGTHEQYF.

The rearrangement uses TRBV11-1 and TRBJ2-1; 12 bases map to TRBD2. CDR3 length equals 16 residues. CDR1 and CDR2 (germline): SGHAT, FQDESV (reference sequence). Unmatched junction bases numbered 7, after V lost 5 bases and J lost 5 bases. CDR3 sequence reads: CASSRPGLAGHNEQFF. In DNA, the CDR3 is TGTGCCAGCAGCCGTCCTGGACTAGCGGGGCACAATGAGCAGTTCTTC.

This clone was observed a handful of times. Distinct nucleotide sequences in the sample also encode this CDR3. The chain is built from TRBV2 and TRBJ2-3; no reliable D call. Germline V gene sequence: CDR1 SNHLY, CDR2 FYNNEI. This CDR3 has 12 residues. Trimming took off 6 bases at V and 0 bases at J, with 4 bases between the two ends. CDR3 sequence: CASRTSTDTQYF. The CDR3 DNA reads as TGTGCCAGCAGGACTAGCACAGATACGCAGTATTTT.

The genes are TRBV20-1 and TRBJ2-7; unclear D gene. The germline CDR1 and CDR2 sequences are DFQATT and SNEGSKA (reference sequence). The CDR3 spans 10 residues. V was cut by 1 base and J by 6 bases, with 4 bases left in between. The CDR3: CSARGAEQYF. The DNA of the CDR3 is TGCAGTGCTAGAGGGGCCGAGCAGTACTTC.

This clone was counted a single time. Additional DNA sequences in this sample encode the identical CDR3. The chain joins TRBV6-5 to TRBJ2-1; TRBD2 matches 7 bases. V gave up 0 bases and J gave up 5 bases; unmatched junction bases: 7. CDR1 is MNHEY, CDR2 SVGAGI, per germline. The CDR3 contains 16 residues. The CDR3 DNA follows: TGTGCCAGCAGTTACTCTTTCGGGAGGTTTAACAATGAGCAGTTCTTC. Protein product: CASSYSFGRFNNEQFF.

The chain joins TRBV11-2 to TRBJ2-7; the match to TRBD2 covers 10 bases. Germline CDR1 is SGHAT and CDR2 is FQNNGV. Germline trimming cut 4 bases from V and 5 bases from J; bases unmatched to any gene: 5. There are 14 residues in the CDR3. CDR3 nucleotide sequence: TGTGCCAGCAGCTGGAGAGGACTAGCGGACGAGCAGTACTTC. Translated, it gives CASSWRGLADEQYF.

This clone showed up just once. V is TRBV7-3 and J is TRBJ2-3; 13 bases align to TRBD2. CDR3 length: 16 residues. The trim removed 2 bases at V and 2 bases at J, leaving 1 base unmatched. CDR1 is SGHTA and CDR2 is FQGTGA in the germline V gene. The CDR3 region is CASSLGTSGNTDTQYF. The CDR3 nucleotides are TGTGCCAGCAGCTTAGGGACTAGCGGGAACACAGATACGCAGTATTTT.

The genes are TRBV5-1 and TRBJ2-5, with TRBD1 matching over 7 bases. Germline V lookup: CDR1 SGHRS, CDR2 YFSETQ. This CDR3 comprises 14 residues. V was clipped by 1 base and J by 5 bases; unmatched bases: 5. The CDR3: CASSLFGRGETQYF. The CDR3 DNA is TGCGCCAGCAGCTTGTTCGGCAGGGGGGAGACCCAGTACTTC.

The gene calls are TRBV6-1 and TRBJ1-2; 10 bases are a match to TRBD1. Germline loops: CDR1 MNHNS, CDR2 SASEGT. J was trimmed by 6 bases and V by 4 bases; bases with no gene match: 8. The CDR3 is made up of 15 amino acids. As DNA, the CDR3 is TGTGCCAGCAGTGTTACCGCCGGGACAGGGGATGGCTACACCTTC. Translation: CASSVTAGTGDGYTF.

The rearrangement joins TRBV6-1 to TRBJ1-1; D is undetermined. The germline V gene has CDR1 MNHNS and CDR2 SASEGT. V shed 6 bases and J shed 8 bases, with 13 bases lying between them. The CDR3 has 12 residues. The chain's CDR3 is CASRADGGEAFF. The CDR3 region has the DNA TGTGCCAGCAGGGCAGACGGAGGAGAAGCTTTCTTT.

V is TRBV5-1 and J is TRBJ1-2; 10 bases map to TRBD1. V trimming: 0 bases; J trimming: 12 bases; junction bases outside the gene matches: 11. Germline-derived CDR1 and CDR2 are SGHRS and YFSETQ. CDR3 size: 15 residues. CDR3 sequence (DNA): TGCGCCAGCAGCTTGGGGACTGACAGGGGGCGTCGGAACACCTTC. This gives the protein CASSLGTDRGRRNTF.

The DNA of the CDR3 is TGTGCCAGCAGTCAAGGGCGGACTCACCAAGAGACCCAGTACTTC. As protein: CASSQGRTHQETQYF. This chain joins TRBV7-3 and TRBJ2-5; possible D gene TRBD2, 5 bases. The CDR3 runs 15 residues. V shed 6 bases and J shed 0 bases, with 14 bases lying between them. The germline V gene has CDR1 SGHTA and CDR2 FQGTGA.

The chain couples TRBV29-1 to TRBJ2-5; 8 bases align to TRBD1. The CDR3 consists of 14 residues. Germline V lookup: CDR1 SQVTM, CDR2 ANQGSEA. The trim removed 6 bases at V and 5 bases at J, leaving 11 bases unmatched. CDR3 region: CSVGKTGVGETQYF. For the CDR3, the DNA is TGCAGCGTGGGCAAGACAGGGGTAGGCGAGACCCAGTACTTC.

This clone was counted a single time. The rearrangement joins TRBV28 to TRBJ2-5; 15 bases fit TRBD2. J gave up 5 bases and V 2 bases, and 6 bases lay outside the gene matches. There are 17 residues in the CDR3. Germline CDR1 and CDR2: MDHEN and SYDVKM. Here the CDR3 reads CASSLGTSGRLGETQYF. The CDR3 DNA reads TGTGCCAGCAGTTTAGGGACTAGCGGGAGGTTAGGGGAGACCCAGTACTTC.

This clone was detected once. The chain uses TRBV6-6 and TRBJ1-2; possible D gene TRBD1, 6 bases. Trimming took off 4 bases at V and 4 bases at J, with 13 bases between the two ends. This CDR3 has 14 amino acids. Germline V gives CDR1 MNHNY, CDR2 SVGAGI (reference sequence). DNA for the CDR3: TGTGCCAGCAGTTCCTCCGGGACACGCTATGGCTACACCTTC. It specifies CASSSSGTRYGYTF.

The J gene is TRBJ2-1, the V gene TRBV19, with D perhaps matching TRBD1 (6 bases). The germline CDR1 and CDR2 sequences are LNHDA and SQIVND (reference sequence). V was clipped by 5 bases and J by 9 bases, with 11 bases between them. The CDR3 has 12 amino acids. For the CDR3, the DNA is TGTGCCAGTAGTGCCCAGGGGTTTGAGCAGTTCTTC. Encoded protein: CASSAQGFEQFF.

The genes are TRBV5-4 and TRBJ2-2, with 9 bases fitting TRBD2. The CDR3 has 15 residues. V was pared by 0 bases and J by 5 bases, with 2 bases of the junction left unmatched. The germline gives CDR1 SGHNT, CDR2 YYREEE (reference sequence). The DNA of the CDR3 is TGTGCCAGCAGCTTGGGTCTAGCGGGGACCGGGGAGCTGTTTTTT. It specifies CASSLGLAGTGELFF.

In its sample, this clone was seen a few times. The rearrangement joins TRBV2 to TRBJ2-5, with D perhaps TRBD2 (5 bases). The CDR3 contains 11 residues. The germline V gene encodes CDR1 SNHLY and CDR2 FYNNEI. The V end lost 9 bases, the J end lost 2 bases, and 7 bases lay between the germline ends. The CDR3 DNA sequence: TGTGCCAGTAGCGTACAAGAGACCCAGTACTTC. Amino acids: CASSVQETQYF.

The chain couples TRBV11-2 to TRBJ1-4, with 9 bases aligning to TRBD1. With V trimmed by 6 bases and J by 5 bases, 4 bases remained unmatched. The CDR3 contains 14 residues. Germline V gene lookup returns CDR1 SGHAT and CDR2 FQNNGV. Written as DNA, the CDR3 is TGTGCCAGCAGACGGACAGGGGAGAATGAAAAACTGTTTTTT. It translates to CASRRTGENEKLFF.

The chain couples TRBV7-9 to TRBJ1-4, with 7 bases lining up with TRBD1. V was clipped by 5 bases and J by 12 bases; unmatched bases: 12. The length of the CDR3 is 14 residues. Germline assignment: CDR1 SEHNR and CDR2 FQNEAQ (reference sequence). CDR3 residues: CASSPDRLKGELFF. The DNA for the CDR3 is TGTGCCAGCAGCCCGGACAGGTTGAAAGGGGAACTGTTTTTT.

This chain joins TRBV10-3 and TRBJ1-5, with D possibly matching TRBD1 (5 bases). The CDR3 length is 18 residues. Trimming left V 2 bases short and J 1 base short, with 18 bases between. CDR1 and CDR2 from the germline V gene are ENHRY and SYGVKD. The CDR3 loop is CAISEPNGGGSSNQPQHF. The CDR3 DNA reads TGTGCCATCAGTGAGCCTAACGGCGGGGGATCCAGCAATCAGCCCCAGCATTTT.

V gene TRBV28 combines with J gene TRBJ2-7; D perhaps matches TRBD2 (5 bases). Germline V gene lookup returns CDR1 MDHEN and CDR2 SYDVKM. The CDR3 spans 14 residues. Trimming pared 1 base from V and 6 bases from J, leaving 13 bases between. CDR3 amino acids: CASSLSGVMGEQYF. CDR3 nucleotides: TGTGCCAGCAGTTTATCCGGGGTCATGGGCGAGCAGTACTTC.

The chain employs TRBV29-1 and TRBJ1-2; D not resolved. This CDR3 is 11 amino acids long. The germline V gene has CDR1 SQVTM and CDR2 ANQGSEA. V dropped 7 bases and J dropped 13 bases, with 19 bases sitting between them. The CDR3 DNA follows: TGCAGCGCCGATGACGGAGATGGGTTCACCTTC. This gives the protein CSADDGDGFTF.